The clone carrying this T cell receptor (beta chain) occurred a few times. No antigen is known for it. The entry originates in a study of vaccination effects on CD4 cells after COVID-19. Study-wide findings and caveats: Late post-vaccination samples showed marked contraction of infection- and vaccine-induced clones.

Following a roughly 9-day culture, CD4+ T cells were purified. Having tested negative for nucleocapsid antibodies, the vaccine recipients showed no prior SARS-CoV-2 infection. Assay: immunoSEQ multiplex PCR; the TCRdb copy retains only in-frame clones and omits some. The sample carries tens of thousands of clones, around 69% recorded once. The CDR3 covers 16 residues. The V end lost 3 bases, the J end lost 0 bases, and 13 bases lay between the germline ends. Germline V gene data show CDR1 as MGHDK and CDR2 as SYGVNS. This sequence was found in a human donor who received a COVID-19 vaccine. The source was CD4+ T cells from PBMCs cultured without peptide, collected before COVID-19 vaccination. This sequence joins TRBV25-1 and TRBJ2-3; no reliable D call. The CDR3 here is CASSEAQHTSTDTQYF. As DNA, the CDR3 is TGTGCCAGCAGTGAGGCGCAGCATACTAGCACAGATACGCAGTATTTT.